These T cell receptor beta chains were read from a single sample in a study of T-cell reconstitution after alpha-beta-depleted transplantation in children. TCRdb reprocessed the PCR reads with MiXCR, giving one entry per CDR3 protein. Of roughly 500,000 distinct CDR3 sequences listed, 32% are singletons. The starting material was PBMCs from the stem cell graft donor, obtained from the stem cell graft. The receptors shown here come from a human donor who donated a stem cell graft to a child with aplastic anemia. The conserved cysteine and the conserved F or W are not part of the CDR3 here. The D gene is left open where the match is weak.

v_call: TRBV6-1; d_call: -; j_call: TRBJ2-4; cdr3_aa: ASSRPRVAKNIQY
v_call: TRBV29-1; d_call: -; j_call: TRBJ2-1; cdr3_aa: SVEDIGQRYNEQF
v_call: TRBV12-3/TRBV12-4; d_call: -; j_call: TRBJ1-2; cdr3_aa: ASTNKGEYGYT
v_call: TRBV20-1; d_call: TRBD1; j_call: TRBJ2-7; cdr3_aa: SANPRQGTYEQY
v_call: TRBV20-1; d_call: TRBD2; j_call: TRBJ2-3; cdr3_aa: SARGPGSILLRRETDTQY
v_call: TRBV4-2; d_call: TRBD1; j_call: TRBJ1-5; cdr3_aa: ASSQLGQGYQPQH
v_call: TRBV7-9; d_call: -; j_call: TRBJ1-1; cdr3_aa: ASSLGEGGDTEAF
v_call: TRBV7-9; d_call: -; j_call: TRBJ2-7; cdr3_aa: ASSPFPGQGAYEQY
v_call: TRBV7-8; d_call: -; j_call: TRBJ1-4; cdr3_aa: ASSLFIATNEKLF
v_call: TRBV2; d_call: -; j_call: TRBJ2-3; cdr3_aa: ASSREGLGPDTQY
v_call: TRBV20-1; d_call: -; j_call: TRBJ2-5; cdr3_aa: SARDGRGASQETQY
v_call: TRBV9; d_call: -; j_call: TRBJ2-2; cdr3_aa: ASSPWGSTGELF
v_call: TRBV5-6; d_call: TRBD1; j_call: TRBJ1-6; cdr3_aa: ASSFGQGKGSPLH
v_call: TRBV5-4; d_call: -; j_call: TRBJ1-1; cdr3_aa: ASSLAEGSLGSYTF
v_call: TRBV20-1; d_call: TRBD1; j_call: TRBJ2-2; cdr3_aa: SAYWQGDTGELF
v_call: TRBV4-2; d_call: TRBD1; j_call: TRBJ2-1; cdr3_aa: ASSQTTGASYNEQF
v_call: TRBV29-1; d_call: -; j_call: TRBJ1-1; cdr3_aa: SVEAAGGTEAF
v_call: TRBV7-3; d_call: TRBD1; j_call: TRBJ1-6; cdr3_aa: ASSTDRGGPLH
v_call: TRBV3-1; d_call: -; j_call: TRBJ2-7; cdr3_aa: ASSQAMRGYEQY
v_call: TRBV28; d_call: -; j_call: TRBJ2-3; cdr3_aa: ASRGQIDTQY
v_call: TRBV7-2; d_call: TRBD1; j_call: TRBJ1-2; cdr3_aa: ASSRGPDYGYT
v_call: TRBV20-1; d_call: -; j_call: TRBJ1-1; cdr3_aa: SARDSVGLYTEAF
v_call: TRBV12-3/TRBV12-4; d_call: -; j_call: TRBJ2-3; cdr3_aa: ASSHSGQTTDTQY
v_call: TRBV6-1; d_call: TRBD2; j_call: TRBJ2-1; cdr3_aa: ASIRAGGNEQF
v_call: TRBV7-2; d_call: -; j_call: TRBJ1-1; cdr3_aa: ASSPIGGNTEAF
v_call: TRBV28; d_call: TRBD2; j_call: TRBJ2-1; cdr3_aa: ASIQGGGHNEQF
v_call: TRBV5-4; d_call: -; j_call: TRBJ1-2; cdr3_aa: ASSLGSMFRESNNGYT
v_call: TRBV18; d_call: -; j_call: TRBJ1-4; cdr3_aa: ASSPPDRSNEKLF
v_call: TRBV6-2/TRBV6-3; d_call: TRBD2; j_call: TRBJ2-1; cdr3_aa: ASSPRRFRDYKMEQF
v_call: TRBV5-1; d_call: -; j_call: TRBJ1-4; cdr3_aa: ASSADRTLDEKLF
v_call: TRBV9; d_call: TRBD2; j_call: TRBJ2-1; cdr3_aa: ASSVGSVGGNNEQF
v_call: TRBV4-2; d_call: -; j_call: TRBJ1-2; cdr3_aa: ASSQDRDAYGYT
v_call: TRBV7-2; d_call: -; j_call: TRBJ2-1; cdr3_aa: ASRPTGGSYNEQF
v_call: TRBV12-5; d_call: -; j_call: TRBJ1-2; cdr3_aa: ASGSGTQGDYGYT
v_call: TRBV4-3; d_call: TRBD2; j_call: TRBJ2-1; cdr3_aa: ASSPTSSGRSREQF
v_call: TRBV6-1; d_call: TRBD1; j_call: TRBJ1-2; cdr3_aa: ASSAGTGFSYT
v_call: TRBV7-9; d_call: TRBD1; j_call: TRBJ1-1; cdr3_aa: ASSTWTGSAF
v_call: TRBV11-2; d_call: TRBD2; j_call: TRBJ2-3; cdr3_aa: ASSSLAGGLKGTQY
v_call: TRBV20-1; d_call: -; j_call: TRBJ2-7; cdr3_aa: SARDGGGSVEQY
v_call: TRBV20-1; d_call: TRBD2; j_call: TRBJ2-7; cdr3_aa: SARSRAGLVSSEQY
v_call: TRBV20-1; d_call: TRBD2; j_call: TRBJ2-1; cdr3_aa: SARVPGLALEQF